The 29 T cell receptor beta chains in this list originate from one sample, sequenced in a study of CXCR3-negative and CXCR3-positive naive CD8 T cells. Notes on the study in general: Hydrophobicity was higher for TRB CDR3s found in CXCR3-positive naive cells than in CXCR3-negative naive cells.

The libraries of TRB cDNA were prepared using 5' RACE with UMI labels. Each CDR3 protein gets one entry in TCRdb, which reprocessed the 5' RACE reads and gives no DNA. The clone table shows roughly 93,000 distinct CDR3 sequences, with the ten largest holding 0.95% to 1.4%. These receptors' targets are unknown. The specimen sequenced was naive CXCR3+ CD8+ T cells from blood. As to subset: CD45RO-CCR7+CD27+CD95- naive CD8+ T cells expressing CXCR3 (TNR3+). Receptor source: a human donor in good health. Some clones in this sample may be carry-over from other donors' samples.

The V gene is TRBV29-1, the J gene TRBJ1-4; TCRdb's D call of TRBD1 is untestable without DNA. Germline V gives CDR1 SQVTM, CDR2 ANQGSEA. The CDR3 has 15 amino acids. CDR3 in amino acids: CSVEDPSDRDEKLFF.

CDR3 residues: CATSSINEQFF. This rearrangement joins TRBV15 to TRBJ2-1. Germline CDR1 and CDR2: LNHNV and YYDKDF (reference sequence). The CDR3 is 11 residues long.

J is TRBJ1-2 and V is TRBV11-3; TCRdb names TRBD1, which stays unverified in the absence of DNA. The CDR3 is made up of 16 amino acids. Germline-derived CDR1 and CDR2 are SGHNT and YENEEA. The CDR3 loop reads CASSRSQADINYGYTF.

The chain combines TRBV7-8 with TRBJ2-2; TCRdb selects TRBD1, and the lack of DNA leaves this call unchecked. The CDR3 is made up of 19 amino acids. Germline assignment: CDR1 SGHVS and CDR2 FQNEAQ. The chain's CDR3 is CASSFLPIFGQGAAGELFF.

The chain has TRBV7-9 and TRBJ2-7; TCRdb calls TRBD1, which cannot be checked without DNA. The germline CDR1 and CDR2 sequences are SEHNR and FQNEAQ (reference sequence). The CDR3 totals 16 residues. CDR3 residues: CASSLETGYGFYEQYF.

CDR3 in amino acids: CASSSQGEVAYEQYF. The rearrangement links TRBV12-3 or TRBV12-4 to TRBJ2-7; the D gene TCRdb calls, TRBD2, cannot be checked with no DNA. The CDR3 has 15 amino acids.

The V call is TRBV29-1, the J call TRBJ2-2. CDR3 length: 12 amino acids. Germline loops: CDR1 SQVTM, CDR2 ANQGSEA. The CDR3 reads CSAHRESGELFF.

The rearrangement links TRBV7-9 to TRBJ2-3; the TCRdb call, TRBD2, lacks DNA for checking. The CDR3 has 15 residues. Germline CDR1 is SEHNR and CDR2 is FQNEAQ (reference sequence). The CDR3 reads CASSRGGSSTDTQYF.

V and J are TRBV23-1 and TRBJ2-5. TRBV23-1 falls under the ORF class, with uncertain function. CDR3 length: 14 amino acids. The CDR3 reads CASSLFVSRETQYF.

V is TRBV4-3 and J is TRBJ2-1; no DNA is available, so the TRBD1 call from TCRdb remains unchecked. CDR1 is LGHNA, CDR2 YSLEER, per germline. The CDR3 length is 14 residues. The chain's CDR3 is CASSQDRGDNEQFF.

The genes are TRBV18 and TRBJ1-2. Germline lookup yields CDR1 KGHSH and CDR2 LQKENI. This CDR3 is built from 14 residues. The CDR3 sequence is CASSPPELLYGYTF.

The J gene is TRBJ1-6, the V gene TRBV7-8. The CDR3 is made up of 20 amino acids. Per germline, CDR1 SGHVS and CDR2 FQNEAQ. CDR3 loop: CASSSLHHRGQREYNSPLHF.

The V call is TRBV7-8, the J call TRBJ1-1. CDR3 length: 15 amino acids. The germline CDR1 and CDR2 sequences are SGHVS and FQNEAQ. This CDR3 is CASSLGTGRETEAFF.

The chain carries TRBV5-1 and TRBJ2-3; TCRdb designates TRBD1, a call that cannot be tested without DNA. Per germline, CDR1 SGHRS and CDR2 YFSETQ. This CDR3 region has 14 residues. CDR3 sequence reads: CASTGQGAADTQYF.

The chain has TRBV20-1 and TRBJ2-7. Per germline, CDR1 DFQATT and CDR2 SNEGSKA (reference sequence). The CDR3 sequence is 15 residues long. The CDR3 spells CSASGSEMNPDEQYF.

The CDR3 is CASSILPGADTDTQYF. The rearrangement joins TRBV19 to TRBJ2-3; absent DNA, TCRdb's TRBD2 call cannot be checked. The CDR3 spans 16 residues. The germline gives CDR1 LNHDA, CDR2 SQIVND (reference sequence).

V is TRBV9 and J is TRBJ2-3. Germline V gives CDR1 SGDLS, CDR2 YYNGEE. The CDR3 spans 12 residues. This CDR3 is CASSPNPDTQYF.

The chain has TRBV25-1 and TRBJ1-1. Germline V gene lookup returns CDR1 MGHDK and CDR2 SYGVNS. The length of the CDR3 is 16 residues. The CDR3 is CASSEGVTGGYTEAFF.

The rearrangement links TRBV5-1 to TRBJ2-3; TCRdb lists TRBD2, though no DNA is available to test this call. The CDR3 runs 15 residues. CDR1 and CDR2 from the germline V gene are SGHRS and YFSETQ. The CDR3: CASSRGLAGVDTQYF.

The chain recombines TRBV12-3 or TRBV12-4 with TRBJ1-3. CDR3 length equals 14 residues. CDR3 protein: CASSFDNPGNTIYF.

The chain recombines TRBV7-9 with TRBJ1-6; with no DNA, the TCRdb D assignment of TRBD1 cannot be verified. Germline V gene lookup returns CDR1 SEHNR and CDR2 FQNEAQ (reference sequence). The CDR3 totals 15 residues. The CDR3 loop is CASSLDYRDNSPLHF.

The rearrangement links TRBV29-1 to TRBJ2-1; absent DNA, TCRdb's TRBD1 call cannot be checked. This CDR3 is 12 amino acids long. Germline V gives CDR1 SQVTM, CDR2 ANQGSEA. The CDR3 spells CSVEWGGYEQFF.

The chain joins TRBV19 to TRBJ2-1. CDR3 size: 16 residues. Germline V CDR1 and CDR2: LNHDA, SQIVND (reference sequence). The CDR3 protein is CASSTYGGSSYNEQFF.

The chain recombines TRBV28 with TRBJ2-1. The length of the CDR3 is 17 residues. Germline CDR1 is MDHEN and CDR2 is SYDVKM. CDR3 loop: CASSLVHPIGVYNEQFF.

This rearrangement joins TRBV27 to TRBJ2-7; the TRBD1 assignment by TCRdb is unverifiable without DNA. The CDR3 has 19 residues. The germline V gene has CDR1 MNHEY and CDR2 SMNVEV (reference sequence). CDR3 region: CASSLYTPGTGGVSYEQYF.

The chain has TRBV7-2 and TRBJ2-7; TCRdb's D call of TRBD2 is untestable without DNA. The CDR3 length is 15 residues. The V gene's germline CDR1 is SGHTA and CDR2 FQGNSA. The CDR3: CASSWTSGGAYEQYF.

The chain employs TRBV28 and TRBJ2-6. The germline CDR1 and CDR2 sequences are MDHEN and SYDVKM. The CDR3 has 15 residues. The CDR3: CASSLVDSGANVLTF. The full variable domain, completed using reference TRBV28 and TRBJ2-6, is DVKVTQSSRYLVKRTGEKVFLECVQDMDHENMFWYRQDPGLGLRLIYFSYDVKMKEKGDIPEGYSVSREKKERFSLILESASTNQTSMYLCASSLVDSGANVLTFGAGSRLTVL.

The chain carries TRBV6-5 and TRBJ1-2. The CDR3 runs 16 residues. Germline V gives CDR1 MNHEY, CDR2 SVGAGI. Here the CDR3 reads CASLNSKAEANYGYTF.

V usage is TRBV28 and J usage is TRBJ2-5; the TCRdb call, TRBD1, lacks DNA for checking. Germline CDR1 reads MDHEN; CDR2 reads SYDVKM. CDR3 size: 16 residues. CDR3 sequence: CASSLTGSGRQETQYF. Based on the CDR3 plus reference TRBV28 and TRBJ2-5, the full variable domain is DVKVTQSSRYLVKRTGEKVFLECVQDMDHENMFWYRQDPGLGLRLIYFSYDVKMKEKGDIPEGYSVSREKKERFSLILESASTNQTSMYLCASSLTGSGRQETQYFGPGTRLLVL.